The 6 T cell receptor beta chains below were found in one sample sequenced in a study of T cells in Graves' hyperthyroidism and ophthalmopathy. The source material, RNA transcripts, was used to amplify TCR beta CDR3 regions. The HTBI primer set served for first-round RT-PCR of the TCR CDR3. Via MiXCR, TCRdb re-called the multiplex PCR reads, giving one row per CDR3 protein. The profile shows some 620,000 distinct CDR3 sequences, 16% of them singletons. Sequenced: blood. The source is a woman in her 30s with Graves' hyperthyroidism.

This clonotype has ten or more counts. The chain recombines TRBV27 with TRBJ2-7; D tentatively reads TRBD1 or TRBD2 (5 bases each). This CDR3 has 16 amino acids. The V end was cut by 6 bases, the J end by 7 bases, with 25 bases between. The V gene's germline CDR1 is MNHEY and CDR2 SMNVEV (reference sequence). The CDR3 DNA reads as TGTGCCAGCAGGGGACGAGGGAAGGGGCCCCTAGGGGAGCAGTACTTC. Protein product: CASRGRGKGPLGEQYF.

This clonotype was seen a few times. The rearrangement links TRBV15 to TRBJ2-7; no definite D call. V lost 0 bases, J lost 2 bases, and 11 bases lay in between. The CDR3 is 15 amino acids. Germline V gene lookup returns CDR1 LNHNV and CDR2 YYDKDF (reference sequence). In DNA form, the CDR3 reads TGTGCCACCAGCAGAGATCCAGTCAGCACCTACGAGCAGTACTTC. Its translation: CATSRDPVSTYEQYF. The whole variable domain, remainder taken from reference TRBV15 and TRBJ2-7, is DAMVIQNPRYQVTQFGKPVTLSCSQTLNHNVMYWYQQKSSQAPKLLFHYYDKDFNNEADTPDNFQSRRPNTSFCFLDIRSPGLGDTAMYLCATSRDPVSTYEQYFGPGTRLTVT.

This clonotype showed up just once. The chain combines TRBV11-2 with TRBJ1-1, with 9 bases fitting TRBD1. CDR1 is SGHAT and CDR2 is FQNNGV in the germline V gene. The CDR3 is 15 residues long. The ends lost 5 bases at V and 5 bases at J; junction bases unmatched: 9. Here the CDR3 DNA reads TGTGCCAGCAGCCTACAGGGGGCAGGAGGGACTGAAGCTTTCTTT. Translation gives CASSLQGAGGTEAFF.

The V and J genes are TRBV6-2 or TRBV6-3 and TRBJ2-5; 12 bases match TRBD2. This CDR3 spans 21 amino acids. Per germline, CDR1 MNHEY and CDR2 SVGEGT. The ends lost 7 bases at V and 4 bases at J; junction bases unmatched: 25. The CDR3 nucleotides read TGTGCCAGCAAACATGGTTCTATTTCTAGCGGGAGGGCCCCGAGTCGAGAGACCCAGTACTTC. Translated: CASKHGSISSGRAPSRETQYF.

Only a few counts were recorded for this clonotype. The rearrangement links TRBV19 to TRBJ2-1; D uncertain. Germline lookup yields CDR1 LNHDA and CDR2 SQIVND (reference sequence). The CDR3 runs 13 residues. Deletions cut 5 bases from V and 2 bases from J, with 7 bases between. The CDR3: CASSVNTYNEQFF. In DNA, the CDR3 is TGTGCCAGTAGTGTTAATACCTACAATGAGCAGTTCTTC.

The chain is built from TRBV29-1 and TRBJ2-1; 7 bases fit TRBD2. The V segment lost 5 bases and the J segment 7 bases; nucleotides outside the gene matches: 8. Germline V lookup: CDR1 SQVTM, CDR2 ANQGSEA. The CDR3 extends over 13 amino acids. The CDR3 region has the DNA TGCAGCGTTCCTGGACTAGTAAGGAATGAGCAGTTCTTC. Translated, it gives CSVPGLVRNEQFF.